This TCR beta chain was observed in a study of blood T cells in healthy people across ages. Germline V gene lookup returns CDR1 SGHTA and CDR2 FQGNSA. CDR3 length: 14 amino acids. V lost 4 bases and J lost 6; bases outside the gene matches: 7. Alongside a J-beta primer mix, a sample-barcoded 5' primer served in a second PCR lasting about 7 to 12 cycles. MiXCR, applied by TCRdb to the 5' RACE reads, yields one record per CDR3 protein. This sample has just under 900,000 distinct CDR3 sequences; under 35% occur once, and the top ten carry about 18%. The chain uses TRBV7-2 and TRBJ2-3, with TRBD2 identical over 7 bases. Sequenced: blood. The clonotype originates from an elderly woman in good health. This CDR3 reads CASSCGLVGDTQYF. CDR3 sequence (DNA): TGTGCCAGCAGCTGCGGACTAGTGGGGGATACGCAGTATTTT.